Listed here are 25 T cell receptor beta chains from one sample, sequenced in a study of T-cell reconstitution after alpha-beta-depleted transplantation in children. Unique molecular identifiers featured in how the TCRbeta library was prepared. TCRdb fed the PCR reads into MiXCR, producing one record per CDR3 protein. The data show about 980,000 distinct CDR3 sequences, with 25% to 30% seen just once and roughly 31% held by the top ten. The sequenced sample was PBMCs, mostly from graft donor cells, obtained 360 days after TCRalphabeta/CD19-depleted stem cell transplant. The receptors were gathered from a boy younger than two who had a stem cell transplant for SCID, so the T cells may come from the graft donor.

DNA of the CDR3: TGTGCCAGCACCAGCCTCAGCTTGGACACCGGGGAGCTGTTTTTT. Encoded protein: CASTSLSLDTGELFF. This chain connects TRBV7-6 to TRBJ2-2; D gene uncertain. The germline CDR1 and CDR2 sequences are SGHVS and FNYEAQ. Trimming took 7 bases from V and 3 from J, leaving 15 bases between them. This CDR3 has 15 amino acids.

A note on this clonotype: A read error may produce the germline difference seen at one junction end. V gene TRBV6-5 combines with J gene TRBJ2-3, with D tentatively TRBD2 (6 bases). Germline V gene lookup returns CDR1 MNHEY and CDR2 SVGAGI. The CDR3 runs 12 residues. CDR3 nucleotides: TGTACCAGCAGTGCCGGGACTCCCACGCAGTATTTT. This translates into CTSSAGTPTQYF.

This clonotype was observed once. CDR3 residues: CASKKFSEEYNEQFF. The DNA for the CDR3 is TGTGCCAGCAAAAAGTTCTCAGAGGAGTACAATGAGCAGTTCTTC. The chain uses TRBV6-1 and TRBJ2-1; D gene ambiguous. Trimming removed 7 bases from V and 4 bases from J, with 17 bases in between. The CDR3 length is 15 residues. CDR1 is MNHNS and CDR2 is SASEGT in the germline V gene.

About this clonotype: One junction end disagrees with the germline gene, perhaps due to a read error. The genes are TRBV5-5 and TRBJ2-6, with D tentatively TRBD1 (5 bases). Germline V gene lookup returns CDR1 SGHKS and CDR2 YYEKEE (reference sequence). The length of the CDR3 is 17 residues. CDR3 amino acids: CASGLARRDSGANVLTF. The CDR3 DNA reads TGTGCCAGCGGCTTGGCTCGCAGGGACTCTGGGGCCAACGTCCTGACTTTC.

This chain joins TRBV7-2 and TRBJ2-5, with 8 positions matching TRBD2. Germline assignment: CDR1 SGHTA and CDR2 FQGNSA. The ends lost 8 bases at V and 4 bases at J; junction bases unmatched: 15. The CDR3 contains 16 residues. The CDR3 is CASSRSSLAGGETQYF. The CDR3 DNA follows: TGTGCCAGCTCCCGGTCCTCCCTAGCGGGTGGAGAGACCCAGTACTTC. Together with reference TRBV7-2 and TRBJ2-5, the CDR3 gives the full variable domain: GAGVSQSPSNKVTEKGKDVELRCDPISGHTALYWYRQSLGQGLEFLIYFQGNSAPDKSGLPSDRFSAERTGGSVSTLTIQRTQQEDSAVYLCASSRSSLAGGETQYFGPGTRLLVL.

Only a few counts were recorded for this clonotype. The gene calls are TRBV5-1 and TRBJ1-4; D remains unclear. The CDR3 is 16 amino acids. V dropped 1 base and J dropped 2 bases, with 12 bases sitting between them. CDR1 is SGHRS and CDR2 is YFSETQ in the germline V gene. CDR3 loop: CASSLTLRATNEKLFF. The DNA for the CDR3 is TGCGCCAGCAGCTTGACATTACGCGCGACTAATGAAAAACTGTTTTTT.

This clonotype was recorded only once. CDR3 DNA sequence: TGCGCCAGCAGCTTGATGTGGGGGGCCGCGGACTACGAGCAGTACTTC. Translation gives CASSLMWGAADYEQYF. This chain connects TRBV5-1 to TRBJ2-7, with D possibly being TRBD1 or TRBD2 (6 bases each). CDR3 size: 16 residues. Trimming stripped 1 base from V and 3 bases from J, with 17 bases between. CDR1 and CDR2 from the germline V gene are SGHRS and YFSETQ.

CDR3 coding DNA: TGCAGTGCTAGAACCGGGACGGACTACACAGATACGCAGTATTTT. This gives the protein CSARTGTDYTDTQYF. The chain links TRBV20-1 to TRBJ2-3, with TRBD2 as a possible D gene (6 bases). Germline V gene data show CDR1 as DFQATT and CDR2 as SNEGSKA (reference sequence). This CDR3 has 15 amino acids. Between the trimmed V and J ends, which lost 2 bases and 2 bases, there was a span of 14 bases.

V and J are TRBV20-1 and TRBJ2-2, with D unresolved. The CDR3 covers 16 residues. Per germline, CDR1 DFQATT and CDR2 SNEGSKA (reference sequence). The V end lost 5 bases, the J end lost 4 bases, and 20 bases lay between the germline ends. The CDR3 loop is CSAQRVSPDFTGELFF. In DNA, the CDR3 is TGCAGTGCTCAACGGGTCTCACCGGATTTCACCGGGGAGCTGTTTTTT.

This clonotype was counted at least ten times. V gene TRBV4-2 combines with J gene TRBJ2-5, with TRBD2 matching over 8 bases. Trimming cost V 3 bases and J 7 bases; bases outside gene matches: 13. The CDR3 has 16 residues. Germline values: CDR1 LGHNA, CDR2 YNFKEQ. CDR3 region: CASSQDYGGGKGTQYF. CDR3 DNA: TGTGCCAGCAGCCAGGACTATGGCGGGGGGAAGGGGACCCAGTACTTC.

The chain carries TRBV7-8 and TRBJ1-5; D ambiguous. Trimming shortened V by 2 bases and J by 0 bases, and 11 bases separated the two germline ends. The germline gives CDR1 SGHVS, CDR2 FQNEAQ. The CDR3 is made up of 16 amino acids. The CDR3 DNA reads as TGTGCCAGCAGCTTATATCGGCAGACTAGCAATCAGCCCCAGCATTTT. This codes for CASSLYRQTSNQPQHF.

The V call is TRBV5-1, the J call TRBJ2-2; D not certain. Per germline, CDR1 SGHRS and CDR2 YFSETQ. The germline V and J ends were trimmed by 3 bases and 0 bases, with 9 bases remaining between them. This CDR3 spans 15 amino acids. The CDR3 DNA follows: TGCGCCAGCAGCTCCCTTGACCCGAACACCGGGGAGCTGTTTTTT. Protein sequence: CASSSLDPNTGELFF. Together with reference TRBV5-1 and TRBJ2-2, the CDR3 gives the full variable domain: KAGVTQTPRYLIKTRGQQVTLSCSPISGHRSVSWYQQTPGQGLQFLFEYFSETQRNKGNFPGRFSGRQFSNSRSEMNVSTLELGDSALYLCASSSLDPNTGELFFGEGSRLTVL.

The CDR3 spells CASSQILAHSYNEQFF. CDR3 nucleotides: TGCGCCAGCAGCCAAATCCTAGCCCACTCCTACAATGAGCAGTTCTTC. The chain employs TRBV5-1 and TRBJ2-1; D may be TRBD2 (5 bases). The CDR3 length is 16 residues. CDR1 SGHRS and CDR2 YFSETQ come from the germline V gene. V was cut by 4 bases and J by 0 bases, with 14 bases left in between.

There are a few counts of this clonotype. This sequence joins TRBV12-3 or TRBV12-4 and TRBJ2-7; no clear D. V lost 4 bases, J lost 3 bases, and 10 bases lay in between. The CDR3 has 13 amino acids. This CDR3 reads CASSSPFYYEQYF. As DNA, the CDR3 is TGTGCCAGCAGTTCCCCCTTTTACTACGAGCAGTACTTC.

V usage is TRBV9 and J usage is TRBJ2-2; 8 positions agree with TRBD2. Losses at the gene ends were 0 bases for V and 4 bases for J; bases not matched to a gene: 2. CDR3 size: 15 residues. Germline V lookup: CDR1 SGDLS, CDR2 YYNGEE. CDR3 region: CASSVVSGVTGELFF. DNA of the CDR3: TGTGCCAGCAGCGTAGTTAGCGGGGTCACCGGGGAGCTGTTTTTT.

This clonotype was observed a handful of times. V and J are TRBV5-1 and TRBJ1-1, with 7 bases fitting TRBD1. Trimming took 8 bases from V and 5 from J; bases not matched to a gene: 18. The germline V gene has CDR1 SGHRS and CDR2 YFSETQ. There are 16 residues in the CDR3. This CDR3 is CASHARGKGIWTEAFF. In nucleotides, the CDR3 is TGCGCCAGTCACGCCAGGGGGAAGGGGATCTGGACTGAAGCTTTCTTT. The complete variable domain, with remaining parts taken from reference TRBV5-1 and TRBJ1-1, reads KAGVTQTPRYLIKTRGQQVTLSCSPISGHRSVSWYQQTPGQGLQFLFEYFSETQRNKGNFPGRFSGRQFSNSRSEMNVSTLELGDSALYLCASHARGKGIWTEAFFGQGTRLTVV.

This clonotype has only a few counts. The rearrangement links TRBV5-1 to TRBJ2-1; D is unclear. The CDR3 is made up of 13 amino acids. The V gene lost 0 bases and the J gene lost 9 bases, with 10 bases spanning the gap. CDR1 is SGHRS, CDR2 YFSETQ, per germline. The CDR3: CASSLEQGFEQFF. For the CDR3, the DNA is TGCGCCAGCAGCTTGGAGCAAGGGTTTGAGCAGTTCTTC. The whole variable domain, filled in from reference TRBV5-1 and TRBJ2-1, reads KAGVTQTPRYLIKTRGQQVTLSCSPISGHRSVSWYQQTPGQGLQFLFEYFSETQRNKGNFPGRFSGRQFSNSRSEMNVSTLELGDSALYLCASSLEQGFEQFFGPGTRLTVL.

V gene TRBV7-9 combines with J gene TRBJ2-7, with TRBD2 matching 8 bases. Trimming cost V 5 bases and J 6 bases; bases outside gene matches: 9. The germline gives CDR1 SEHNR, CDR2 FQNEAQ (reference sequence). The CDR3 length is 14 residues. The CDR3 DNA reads TGTGCCAGCAGCCACGGGACTAGATTCGGCGAGCAGTACTTC. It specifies CASSHGTRFGEQYF.

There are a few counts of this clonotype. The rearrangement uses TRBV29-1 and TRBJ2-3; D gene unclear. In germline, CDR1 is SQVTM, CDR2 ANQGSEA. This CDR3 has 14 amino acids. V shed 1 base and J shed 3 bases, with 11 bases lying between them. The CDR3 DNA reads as TGCAGCGTTGAAGTTTGGGATCTGACAGATACGCAGTATTTT. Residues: CSVEVWDLTDTQYF.

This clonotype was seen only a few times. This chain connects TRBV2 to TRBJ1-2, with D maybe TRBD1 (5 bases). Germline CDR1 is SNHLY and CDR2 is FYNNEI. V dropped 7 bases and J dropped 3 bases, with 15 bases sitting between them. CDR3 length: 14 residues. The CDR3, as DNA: TGTGCCAGCACCGAACGGGACTTTTACTATGGCTACACCTTC. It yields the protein CASTERDFYYGYTF.

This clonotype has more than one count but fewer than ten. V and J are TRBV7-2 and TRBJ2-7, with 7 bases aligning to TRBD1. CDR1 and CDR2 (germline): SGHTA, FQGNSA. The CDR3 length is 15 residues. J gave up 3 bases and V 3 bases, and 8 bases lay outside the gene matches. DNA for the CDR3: TGTGCCAGCAGCTTTTGGGGACAGTACCTCTACGAGCAGTACTTC. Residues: CASSFWGQYLYEQYF.

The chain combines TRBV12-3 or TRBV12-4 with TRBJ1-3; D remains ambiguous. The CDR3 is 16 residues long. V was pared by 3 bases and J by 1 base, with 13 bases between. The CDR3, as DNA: TGTGCCAGCAGTTTGGCCGGGTCCCCGTCTGGAAACACCATATATTTT. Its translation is CASSLAGSPSGNTIYF.

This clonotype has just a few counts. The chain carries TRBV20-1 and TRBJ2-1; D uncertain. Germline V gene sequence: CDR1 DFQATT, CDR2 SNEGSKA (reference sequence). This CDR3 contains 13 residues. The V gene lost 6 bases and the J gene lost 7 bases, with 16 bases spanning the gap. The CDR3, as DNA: TGCAGTGCGATTGTGAACTCAGAGAATGAGCAGTTCTTC. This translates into CSAIVNSENEQFF.

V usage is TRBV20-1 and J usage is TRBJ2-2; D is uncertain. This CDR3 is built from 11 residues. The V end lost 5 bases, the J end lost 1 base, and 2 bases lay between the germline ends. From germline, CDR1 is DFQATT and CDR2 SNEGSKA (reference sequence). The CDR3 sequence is CSAVNTGELFF. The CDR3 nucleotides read TGCAGTGCTGTGAACACCGGGGAGCTGTTTTTT.

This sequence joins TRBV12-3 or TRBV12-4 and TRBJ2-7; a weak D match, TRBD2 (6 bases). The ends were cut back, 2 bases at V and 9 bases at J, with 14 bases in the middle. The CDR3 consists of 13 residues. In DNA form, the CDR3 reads TGTGCCAGCAGTTTACAGGGACTGGATGGGCAGTACTTC. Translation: CASSLQGLDGQYF.